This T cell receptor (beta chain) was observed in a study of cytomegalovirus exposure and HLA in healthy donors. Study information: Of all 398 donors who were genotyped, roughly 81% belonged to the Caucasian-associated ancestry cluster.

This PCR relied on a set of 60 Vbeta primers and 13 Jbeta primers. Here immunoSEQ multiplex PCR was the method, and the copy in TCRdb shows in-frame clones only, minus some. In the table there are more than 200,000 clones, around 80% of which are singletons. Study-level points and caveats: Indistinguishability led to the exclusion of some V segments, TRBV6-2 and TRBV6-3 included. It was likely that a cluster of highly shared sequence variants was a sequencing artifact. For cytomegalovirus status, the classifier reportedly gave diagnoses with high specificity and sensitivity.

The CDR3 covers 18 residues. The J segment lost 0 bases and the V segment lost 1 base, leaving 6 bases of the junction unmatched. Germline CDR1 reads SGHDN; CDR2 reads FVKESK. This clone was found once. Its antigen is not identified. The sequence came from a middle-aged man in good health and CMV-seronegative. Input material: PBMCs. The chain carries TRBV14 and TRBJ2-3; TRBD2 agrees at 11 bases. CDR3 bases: TGTGCCAGCAGCCAAGGTGCGACTAGCGGGGTTAGCACAGATACGCAGTATTTT. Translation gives CASSQGATSGVSTDTQYF.